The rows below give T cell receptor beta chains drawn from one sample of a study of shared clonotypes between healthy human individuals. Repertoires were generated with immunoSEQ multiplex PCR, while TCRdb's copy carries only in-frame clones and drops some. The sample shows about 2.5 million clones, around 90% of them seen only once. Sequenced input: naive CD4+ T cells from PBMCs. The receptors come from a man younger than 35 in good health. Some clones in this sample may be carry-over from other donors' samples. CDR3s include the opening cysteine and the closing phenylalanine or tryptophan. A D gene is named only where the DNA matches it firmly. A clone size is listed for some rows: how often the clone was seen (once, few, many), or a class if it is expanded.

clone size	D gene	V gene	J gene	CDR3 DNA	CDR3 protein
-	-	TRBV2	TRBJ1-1	TGTGCCAGCAGTGAAGACCCGGGGGTGGGAGCTTTCTTT	CASSEDPGVGAFF
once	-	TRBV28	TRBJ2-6	TGTGCCAGCGGAAGTCTAGCCGCTGGGGCCAACGTCCTGACTTTC	CASGSLAAGANVLTF
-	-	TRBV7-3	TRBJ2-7	TGTGCCAGCAGCTTAATGGTGGGGAGTCTCTACGAGCAGTACTTC	CASSLMVGSLYEQYF
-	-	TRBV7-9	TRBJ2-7	TGTGCCAGCAGCTTAGTGCGGGACGAGCAGTACTTC	CASSLVRDEQYF
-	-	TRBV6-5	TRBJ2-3	TGTGCCAGCAGACCAGGGCGGCCTAGCACAGATACGCAGTATTTT	CASRPGRPSTDTQYF
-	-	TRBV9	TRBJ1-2	TGTGCCAGCAGCGTAGGGTGGGCGTCTCAAACTAACTATGGCTACACCTTC	CASSVGWASQTNYGYTF
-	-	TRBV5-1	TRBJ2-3	TGCGCCAGCAGCTTGGTCAGCGTGAGCACAGATACGCAGTATTTT	CASSLVSVSTDTQYF
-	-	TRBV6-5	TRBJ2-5	TGTGCCAGCAGCACCGCCCCCCGCGGCCAAGAGACCCAGTACTTC	CASSTAPRGQETQYF
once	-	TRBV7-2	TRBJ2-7	TGTGCCAGCAGCCCCAGGATCTCCTACGAGCAGTACTTC	CASSPRISYEQYF
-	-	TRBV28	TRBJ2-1	TGTGCCAGCAGTTCCCAGGGGGGAATGGCCTACAATGAGCAGTTCTTC	CASSSQGGMAYNEQFF
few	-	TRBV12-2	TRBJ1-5	TGTGCGATAGTACCGTCTCAGCCCCAGCATTTT	CAIVPSQPQHF
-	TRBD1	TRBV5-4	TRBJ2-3	TGTGCCAGCAGCCTAGGGGGCAGAACAGATACGCAGTATTTT	CASSLGGRTDTQYF
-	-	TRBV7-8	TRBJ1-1	TGTGCCAGCAGCGGTGGACTGGGGCAATCCGCTGAAGCTTTCTTT	CASSGGLGQSAEAFF
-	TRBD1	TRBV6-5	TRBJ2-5	TGTGCCAGCAGAAGCTCGGGACAGGGCCCCGAGACCCAGTACTTC	CASRSSGQGPETQYF
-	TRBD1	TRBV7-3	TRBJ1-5	TGTGCCAGCAGCTTAAAGTCCCAGGGGGACTATAGCAATCAGCCCCAGCATTTT	CASSLKSQGDYSNQPQHF
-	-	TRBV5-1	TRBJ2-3	TGCGCCAGCAGCTTGGAAGCAGGGAGGCACGGAGATACGCAGTATTTT	CASSLEAGRHGDTQYF
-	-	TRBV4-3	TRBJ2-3	TGCGCCAGCAGCCAAGGGTACAAAGGGGGCACAGATACGCAGTATTTT	CASSQGYKGGTDTQYF
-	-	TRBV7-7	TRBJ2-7	TGTGCCAGCAGCTTCGGCGATTCCTACGAGCAGTACTTC	CASSFGDSYEQYF
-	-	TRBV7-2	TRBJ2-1	TGTGCCAGCAGCTTTTCCGAGAGCTCCTACAATGAGCAGTTCTTC	CASSFSESSYNEQFF
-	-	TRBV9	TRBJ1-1	TGTGCCAGCAGCCCGACGGGGATGAACACTGAAGCTTTCTTT	CASSPTGMNTEAFF
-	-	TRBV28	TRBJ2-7	TGTGCCAGCAGTTTTGACACGGCCTACGAGCAGTACTTC	CASSFDTAYEQYF
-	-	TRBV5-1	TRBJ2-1	TGCGCCAGCAGCTTGGAGTTGCGGGGAAAAGGGGGGCAGTTCTTC	CASSLELRGKGGQFF
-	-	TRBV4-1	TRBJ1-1	TGCGCCAGCAGCCAAGGGCGGACTGAAGCTTTCTTT	CASSQGRTEAFF
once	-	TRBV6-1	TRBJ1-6	TGTGCCAGCAGTGAAGTACGGGGGCCGAGATTCACCCTCCACTTT	CASSEVRGPRFTLHF
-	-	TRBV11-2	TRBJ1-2	TGTGCCAGCAGCTTATCGAGGGGTGGTGGCTACACCTTC	CASSLSRGGGYTF
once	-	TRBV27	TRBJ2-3	TGTGCCAGCACCCCTCGGACAGCACGCACAGATACGCAGTATTTT	CASTPRTARTDTQYF
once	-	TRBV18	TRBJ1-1	TGTGCCAGCTCACCACCTGGCAGGCAGAACACTGAAGCTTTCTTT	CASSPPGRQNTEAFF
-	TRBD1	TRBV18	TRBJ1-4	TGTGCCAGCTCACCACCGGGACAGAGGAATGAAAAACTGTTTTTT	CASSPPGQRNEKLFF
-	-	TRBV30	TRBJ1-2	TGTGCCTGTGCCGGGGGGTCTAACTATGGCTACACCTTC	CACAGGSNYGYTF
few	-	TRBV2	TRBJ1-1	TGTGCCAGCAGTGACCAAATTTCGAACACTGAAGCTTTCTTT	CASSDQISNTEAFF
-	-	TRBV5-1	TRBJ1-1	TGCGCCAGCAGCTTGGATGTAGGCTTTCTGTCTGAAGCTTTCTTT	CASSLDVGFLSEAFF
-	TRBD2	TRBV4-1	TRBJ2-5	TGCGCCAGCAGCCAAGATTTAAGCGGGAGGAGGAAAGAGACCCAGTACTTC	CASSQDLSGRRKETQYF
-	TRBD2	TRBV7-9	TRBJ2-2	TGTGCCAGCAGCTTAGACGCTAGCGGCACCGGGGAGCTGTTTTTT	CASSLDASGTGELFF
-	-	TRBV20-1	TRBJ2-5	TGCAGTGCTAGAGATGGGGGGACCCAGTACTTC	CSARDGGTQYF
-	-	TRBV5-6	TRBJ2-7	TGTGCCAGCAGCTTGCTGGACTCCCGGGGGGAGCAGTACTTC	CASSLLDSRGEQYF
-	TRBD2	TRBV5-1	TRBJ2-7	TGCGCCAGTGCCTCGCTCTTAGCGGGAGGAAGGGCCTACGAGCAGTACTTC	CASASLLAGGRAYEQYF
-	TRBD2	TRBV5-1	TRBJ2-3	TGCGCCAGCAGCCTAGCGGGAGGGGGAGATACGCAGTATTTT	CASSLAGGGDTQYF
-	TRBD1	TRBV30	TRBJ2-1	TGTGCCTGGAGCAGGACAGGGAATGAGCAGTTCTTC	CAWSRTGNEQFF
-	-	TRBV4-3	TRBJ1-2	TGCGCCAGCAGCCCGGACACAAGTAACTATGGCTACACCTTC	CASSPDTSNYGYTF
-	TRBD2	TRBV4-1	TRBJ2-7	TGCGCCAGCAGCCACTCACTAGCGGGGGCCTACGAGCAGTACTTC	CASSHSLAGAYEQYF
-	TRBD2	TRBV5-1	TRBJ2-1	TGCGCCAGCAGCTTTCCGGGACTAGCGGGAGTGTCCTACAATGAGCAGTTCTTC	CASSFPGLAGVSYNEQFF
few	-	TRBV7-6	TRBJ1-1	TGTGCCAGCAGCTCCCTTGATGTGCGGAGCACTGAAGCTTTCTTT	CASSSLDVRSTEAFF
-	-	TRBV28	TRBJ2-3	TGTGCCAGCAGTTTATTAGGGCGGGGCACAGATACGCAGTATTTT	CASSLLGRGTDTQYF